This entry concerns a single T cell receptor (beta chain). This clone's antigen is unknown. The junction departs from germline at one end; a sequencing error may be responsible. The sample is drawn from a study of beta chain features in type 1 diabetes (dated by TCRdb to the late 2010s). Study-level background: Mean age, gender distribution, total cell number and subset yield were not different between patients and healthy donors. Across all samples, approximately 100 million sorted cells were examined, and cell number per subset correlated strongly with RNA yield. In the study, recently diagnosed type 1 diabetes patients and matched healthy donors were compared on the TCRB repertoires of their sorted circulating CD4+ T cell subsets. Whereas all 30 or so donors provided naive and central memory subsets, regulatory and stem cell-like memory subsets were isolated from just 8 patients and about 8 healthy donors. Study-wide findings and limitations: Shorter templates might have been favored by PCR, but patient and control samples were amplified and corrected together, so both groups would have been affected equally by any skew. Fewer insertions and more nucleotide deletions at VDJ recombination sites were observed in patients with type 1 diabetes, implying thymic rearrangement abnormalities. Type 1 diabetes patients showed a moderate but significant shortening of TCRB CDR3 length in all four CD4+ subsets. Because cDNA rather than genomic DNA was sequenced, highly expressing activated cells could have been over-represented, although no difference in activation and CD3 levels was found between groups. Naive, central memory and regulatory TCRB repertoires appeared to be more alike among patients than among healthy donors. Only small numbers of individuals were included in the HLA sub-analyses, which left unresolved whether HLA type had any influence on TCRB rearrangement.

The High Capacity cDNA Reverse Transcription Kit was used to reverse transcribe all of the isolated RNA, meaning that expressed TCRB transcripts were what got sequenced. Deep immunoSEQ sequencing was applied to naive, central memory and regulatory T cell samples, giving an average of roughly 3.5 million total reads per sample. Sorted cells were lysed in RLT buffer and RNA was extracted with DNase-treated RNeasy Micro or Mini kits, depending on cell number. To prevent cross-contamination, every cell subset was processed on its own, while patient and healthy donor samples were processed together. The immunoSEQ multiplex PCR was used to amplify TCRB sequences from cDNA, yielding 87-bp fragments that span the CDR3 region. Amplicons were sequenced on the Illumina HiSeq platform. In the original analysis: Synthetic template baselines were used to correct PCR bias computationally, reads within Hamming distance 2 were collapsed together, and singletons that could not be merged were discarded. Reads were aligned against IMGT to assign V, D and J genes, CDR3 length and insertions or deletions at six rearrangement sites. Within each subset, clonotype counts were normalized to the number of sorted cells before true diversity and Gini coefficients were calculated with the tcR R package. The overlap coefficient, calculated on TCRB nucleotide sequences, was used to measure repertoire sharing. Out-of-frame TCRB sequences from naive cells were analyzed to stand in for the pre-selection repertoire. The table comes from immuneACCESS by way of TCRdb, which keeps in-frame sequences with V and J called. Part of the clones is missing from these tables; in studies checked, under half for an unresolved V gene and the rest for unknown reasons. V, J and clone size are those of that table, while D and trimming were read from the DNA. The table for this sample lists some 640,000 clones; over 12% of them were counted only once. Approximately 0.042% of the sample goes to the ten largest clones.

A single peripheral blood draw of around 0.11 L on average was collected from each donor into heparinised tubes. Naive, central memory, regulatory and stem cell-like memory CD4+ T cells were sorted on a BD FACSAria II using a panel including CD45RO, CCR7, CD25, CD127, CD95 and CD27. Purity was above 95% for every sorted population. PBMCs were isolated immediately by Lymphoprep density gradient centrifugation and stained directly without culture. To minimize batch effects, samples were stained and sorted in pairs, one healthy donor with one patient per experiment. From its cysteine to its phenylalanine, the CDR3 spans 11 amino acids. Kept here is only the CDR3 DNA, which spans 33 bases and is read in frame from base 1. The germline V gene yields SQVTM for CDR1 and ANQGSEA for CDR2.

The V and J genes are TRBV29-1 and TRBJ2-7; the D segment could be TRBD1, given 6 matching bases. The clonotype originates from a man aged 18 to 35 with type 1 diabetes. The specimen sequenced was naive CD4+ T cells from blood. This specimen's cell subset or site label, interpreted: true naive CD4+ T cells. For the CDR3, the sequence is CSGEQGREQYF. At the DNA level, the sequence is TGCAGCGGTGAACAGGGTAGAGAGCAGTACTTC.